This T cell receptor beta chain was captured by sequencing in a study of blood T cell repertoires in COVID-19 (dated by TCRdb to 2019 to 2021). Study-wide context: Samples covering the acute and convalescent phases of COVID-19 were provided by collaborators in the United States, Italy and Spain. Deeply sampled blood TCRbeta repertoires from subjects exposed to, actively infected with, or recovered from COVID-19 were included in the dataset. Sample metadata almost always included a de-identified subject ID, COVID-19 status, age in years and sex. The repertoires were made available in a free public database intended to serve as a resource for research on the immune response to SARS-CoV-2. Samples came from the ongoing ImmuneRACE study (first 160 participants) plus 1,254 subjects from 6 global collaborators. Where available, HLA class I and class II types were obtained from metadata supplied by the sample provider rather than from assay-based typing. The prospective study material was composed of cDNA or gDNA derived from T cells, B-cell-depleted T cells, or PBMCs. The study at large found these results: The quantity of clinical and demographic metadata differed by source and by participant and was supplied without curation.

TCRbeta CDR3 regions were amplified from genomic DNA by means of the immunoSEQ Assay, a bias-controlled multiplex PCR. The original methods were these. The number of nucleated cells in each sample was estimated from the amplification of reference gene primers within the assay. To quantify the absolute abundance of each unique TCRbeta CDR3 rearrangement, sequence reads were collapsed and filtered. Productive Simpson clonality was computed per sample as the square root of Simpson's diversity index over productive rearrangements. Held by TCRdb, this immuneACCESS table contains in-frame sequences only and omits some clones. Under half of the omission traces to an unresolved V gene where checked; the cause of the rest is unknown. Clonal size and the V and J genes are those of that table, whereas D and trimming came from the DNA. The sample table contains approximately 260,000 clones; only one count was recorded for about 87% of them. The top ten clonotypes cover around 9.2% of the sample.

V is trimmed back by 8 bases and J by 3 bases, and the junction contains 13 bases that no gene match accounts for. The CDR3 has 17 amino acids, counting the end cysteine and phenylalanine. Left in the record is the CDR3 DNA by itself, 51 bases read in frame from the first base. CDR1 and CDR2 (MDHEN, SYDVKM) derive from the germline V gene. Collaborating institutions collected whole blood in K2EDTA tubes following their own protocols. For TCRbeta analysis, collaborators shipped samples as frozen whole blood, isolated PBMCs, or DNA extracted from either of those sample types. Turning to this clone: Its target antigen remains unknown. The record has no base qualities; no much larger clone is one base away.

This TCR was sampled from a human donor in a cohort sampled during active COVID-19. The sequenced sample was peripheral blood. Rearrangement joined TRBV28 to TRBJ2-1; 10 central bases correspond to TRBD2. The DNA is as follows: TGTGCCAGCGTTGCCCGGGGGGCTAGCGGGAGCTACAATGAGCAGTTCTTC. Translated, this is CASVARGASGSYNEQFF.